This T cell receptor beta chain came from a study of early T cells in non-severe SARS-CoV-2 infection. Study in general: The study sequenced bulk RNA from unsorted whole blood, with chains unpaired.

Comments on this clonotype: One end of the junction does not line up with germline, which may come from a read error.

The CDR3 covers 13 residues. The germline gives CDR1 SGHRS, CDR2 YFSETQ. TCRdb processed the 5' RACE reads anew with MiXCR; each CDR3 protein has one entry. The sample comprises tens of thousands of distinct CDR3 sequences, 11% to 15% of which are singletons, and roughly 6.5% rests with the top ten. This chain uses TRBV5-1 with TRBJ1-2; unclear D gene. Sequencing input: whole blood. The TCR comes from an adult who was a healthcare worker with PCR-confirmed SARS-CoV-2 infection or an uninfected control (not recorded which). The CDR3 here is CASSLDGDYGFTF. DNA of the CDR3: TGCGCCAGCAGCTTGGACGGAGACTATGGCTTCACCTTC.